This TCR beta chain came from a study of T-cell memory formation after mild COVID-19. About the research overall: TCR clusters mostly belonged to single donors.

TCRalpha and TCRbeta libraries used 5'RACE with constant-segment primers and UMIs. From the 5' RACE reads, TCRdb called clonotypes with MiXCR, one entry per CDR3 protein. This sample yields 150,000 to 200,000 distinct CDR3 sequences, of which around a tenth are seen a single time; less than 4% belongs to the top ten. Points on this clonotype: Its antigen is unknown.

The study's findings and limits: Among clones contracting day 15 to 85, CD4/CD8 was balanced, whereas later expanders leaned CD4+. Pre-infection memory carried some responding clones, suggesting that cross-reactive memory joined.

Germline V gives CDR1 SGHAT, CDR2 FQNNGV. The CDR3 loop spans 13 amino acids. V dropped 3 bases and J dropped 7 bases, with 11 bases sitting between them. This TCR was recovered from a man younger than 30 who had mild COVID-19 (a few samples of this study predate the infection). Cell type and time point are not known. The rearrangement links TRBV11-2 to TRBJ2-3; D gene uncertain. Sequenced input: PBMCs or a T cell subset sorted from them (not recorded which). In nucleotides, the CDR3 is TGTGCCAGCAGCTTCGAGGCTCGGAATACGCAGTATTTT. Its translation: CASSFEARNTQYF.